These 9 T cell receptor beta chains came from one sample sequenced in a study of T-cell memory formation after mild COVID-19. Using its own MiXCR run on the 5' RACE reads, TCRdb lists one record per CDR3 protein. The sample lists around 300,000 distinct CDR3 sequences, 8.2% occurring once. Material: PBMCs or a T cell subset sorted from them (not recorded which). The receptors stem from a man between 18 and 35 years old who had mild COVID-19 (a few samples of this study predate the infection). Cell type and time point are not known.

The J gene is TRBJ2-7, the V gene TRBV4-1, with 11 bases aligning to TRBD1. The J segment lost 1 base and the V segment lost 1 base, leaving 12 bases of the junction unmatched. The germline V gene has CDR1 MGHRA and CDR2 YSYEKL. CDR3 length: 19 residues. The CDR3 bases are TGCGCCAGCAGCCAAGGAGAATGGGTCCGGGACAGGGGGTCCTACGAGCAGTACTTC. It codes for CASSQGEWVRDRGSYEQYF.

This clonotype was detected a few times. CDR3 residues: CASSPGGGGEQYV. The CDR3 DNA is TGTGCCAGCTCACCGGGGGGCGGGGGCGAGCAGTACGTC. V gene TRBV18 combines with J gene TRBJ2-7; D is possibly TRBD2 (7 bases). CDR1 is KGHSH and CDR2 is LQKENI in the germline V gene. Trimming took off 3 bases at V and 6 bases at J, with 12 bases between the two ends. The CDR3 is made up of 13 amino acids.

This clonotype was detected only a few times. The rearrangement joins TRBV12-3 or TRBV12-4 to TRBJ2-3; maybe TRBD2 (6 bases). The CDR3 has 12 residues. Trimming shortened V by 7 bases and J by 5 bases, and 10 bases separated the two germline ends. The CDR3 DNA reads as TGTGCCAGCACGGCGGGGCTAGATACGCAGTATTTT. Protein sequence: CASTAGLDTQYF.

The chain links TRBV12-3 or TRBV12-4 to TRBJ1-6, with no clear D. V was shortened by 3 bases and J by 5 bases, with 5 bases between the two germline ends. This CDR3 region has 13 residues. The chain's CDR3 is CASSLRDNSPLHF. The CDR3 DNA follows: TGTGCCAGCAGTTTGAGGGATAATTCACCCCTCCACTTT.

This clonotype was picked up a small number of times. This chain links TRBV18 with TRBJ1-6, with 10 bases matching TRBD1. The CDR3 contains 14 residues. V shed 6 bases, J shed 8 bases, and the junction held 4 bases outside the gene matches. Per the germline V gene, CDR1 is KGHSH and CDR2 is LQKENI. CDR3 coding DNA: TGTGCCAGCTCTCGTGGGACAGGGGATTCACCCCTCCACTTT. This codes for CASSRGTGDSPLHF.

The gene calls are TRBV4-2 and TRBJ2-5, with 8 bases that match TRBD2. This CDR3 is 15 amino acids long. The junction had 5 bases not matched to a gene; V was cut back by 1 base and J by 4 bases. The V gene's germline CDR1 is LGHNA and CDR2 YNFKEQ. CDR3 DNA: TGTGCCAGCAGCCAAGCCGGGGGGGCAGGAGAGACCCAGTACTTC. Protein product: CASSQAGGAGETQYF.

Many counts were recorded for this clonotype. The chain is built from TRBV5-1 and TRBJ2-1; 9 bases line up with TRBD2. V shed 1 base and J 4 bases; nucleotides not matched to a gene: 6. Germline CDR1 SGHRS, CDR2 YFSETQ. The CDR3 length is 16 residues. The CDR3 spells CASSLRASGVYNEQFF. CDR3 bases: TGCGCCAGCAGCTTGAGGGCTAGCGGGGTATACAATGAGCAGTTCTTC. The variable domain in full, with the rest retrieved from reference TRBV5-1 and TRBJ2-1, is KAGVTQTPRYLIKTRGQQVTLSCSPISGHRSVSWYQQTPGQGLQFLFEYFSETQRNKGNFPGRFSGRQFSNSRSEMNVSTLELGDSALYLCASSLRASGVYNEQFFGPGTRLTVL.

In its sample, this clonotype was seen a few times. J is TRBJ1-2 and V is TRBV7-9, with 10 bases aligning to TRBD1. Germline CDR1 SEHNR, CDR2 FQNEAQ (reference sequence). The CDR3 extends over 15 amino acids. With 5 bases clipped from V and 8 bases from J, the junction kept 11 bases outside the gene matches. For the CDR3, the DNA is TGTGCCAGCAGCCCTCCGGGACAGGGGTTTGGAGGCTACACCTTC. Translation: CASSPPGQGFGGYTF.

The CDR3 spells CASSLPGAGELFF. As DNA, the CDR3 is TGTGCCAGCAGCTTGCCGGGGGCCGGGGAGCTGTTTTTT. The rearrangement uses TRBV5-4 and TRBJ2-2; D may be TRBD2 (6 bases). Germline loops: CDR1 SGHNT, CDR2 YYREEE (reference sequence). The CDR3 has 13 amino acids. Trimming shortened V by 1 base and J by 6 bases, and 7 bases separated the two germline ends.